A single sample gave rise to the 2 T cell receptor beta chains below, sequenced in a study of blood T cell repertoires in COVID-19 (dated by TCRdb to about 2020). The protocol used for the library was the immunoSEQ multiplex PCR assay. Sourced from immuneACCESS, this table was stored by TCRdb with only in-frame sequences that have V and J called. A share of the clones is absent; for the studies checked, an unresolved V gene accounts for under half, and the remainder has no known explanation. A total of 110,000 to 150,000 clones appear in this sample, around 89% of them only once. Together, the top ten hold about 11% of the sample. The sample was peripheral blood. These TCRs come from a woman aged 80 or over with acute or convalescent COVID-19.

This chain connects TRBV9 to TRBJ2-1, with 9 bases lining up with TRBD1. The CDR3 is 15 amino acids. Germline trimming cut 4 bases from V and 9 bases from J; bases unmatched to any gene: 11. CDR1 SGDLS and CDR2 YYNGEE come from the germline V gene. CDR3 protein: CASSTTPGQGGEQFF. In DNA, the CDR3 is TGTGCCAGCAGCACAACCCCGGGACAGGGTGGTGAGCAGTTCTTC. The full variable domain, rest sourced from reference TRBV9 and TRBJ2-1, is DSGVTQTPKHLITATGQRVTLRCSPRSGDLSVYWYQQSLDQGLQFLIQYYNGEERAKGNILERFSAQQFPDLHSELNLSSLELGDSALYFCASSTTPGQGGEQFFGPGTRLTVL.

This chain uses TRBV7-9 with TRBJ2-2; D unresolved. The CDR3 loop spans 15 amino acids. Per germline, CDR1 SEHNR and CDR2 FQNEAQ (reference sequence). V was cut by 1 base and J by 6 bases, with 12 bases left in between. The CDR3 loop reads CASSLVPVSPGELFF. CDR3 DNA sequence: TGTGCCAGCAGCTTAGTCCCGGTGTCTCCCGGGGAGCTGTTTTTT.